Shown below are 24 T cell receptor beta chains from a single sample sequenced in a study of blood T cells in healthy people across ages. A second PCR of about 6 to 12 cycles used a sample-barcoded 5' primer and a J-beta primer mix. TCRdb reprocessed the 5' RACE reads with MiXCR, giving one entry per CDR3 protein. The data hold about 1 million distinct CDR3 sequences, with about 25% observed a single time. The same data also contributed to another study, on T cells of mothers and their children.

Source material: blood. These receptors came from a girl between 2 and 10 years old in good health.

This clonotype has a handful of counts. The chain carries TRBV7-9 and TRBJ2-5, with 8 bases identical to TRBD2. This CDR3 comprises 12 residues. Germline CDR1 is SEHNR and CDR2 is FQNEAQ (reference sequence). In DNA form, the CDR3 reads TGTGCGACGCGGGGGGCCCCAGAGACCCAGTACTTC. Amino acids: CATRGAPETQYF.

This chain links TRBV7-2 with TRBJ2-7; D is uncertain. The CDR3 spans 15 residues. The V gene lost 1 base and the J gene lost 2 bases, with 12 bases spanning the gap. Germline lookup yields CDR1 SGHTA and CDR2 FQGNSA. In DNA form, the CDR3 reads TGTGCCAGCAGCTTAGAGGTTTGGATGACCTACGAGCAGTACTTC. This translates into CASSLEVWMTYEQYF.

In its sample, this clonotype was seen a few times. The chain recombines TRBV12-3 or TRBV12-4 with TRBJ1-1, with D maybe TRBD1 (6 bases). The CDR3 covers 14 residues. Trimming shortened V by 4 bases and J by 2 bases, and 11 bases separated the two germline ends. The DNA of the CDR3 is TGTGCCAGCAGTTCCGGGACATTAAACACTGAAGCTTTCTTT. It specifies CASSSGTLNTEAFF.

This clonotype was observed at least ten times. The chain carries TRBV25-1 and TRBJ2-2; D not certain. Germline V lookup: CDR1 MGHDK, CDR2 SYGVNS. Trimming cost V 2 bases and J 6 bases, with 7 bases left between them. The CDR3 has 13 residues. Here the CDR3 reads CASSEGLSGELFF. The CDR3 DNA is TGTGCCAGCAGTGAAGGGCTTTCCGGGGAGCTGTTTTTT. Looking up the rest from reference TRBV25-1 and TRBJ2-2 gives the full variable domain: EADIYQTPRYLVIGTGKKITLECSQTMGHDKMYWYQQDPGMELHLIHYSYGVNSTEKGDLSSESTVSRIRTEHFPLTLESARPSHTSQYLCASSEGLSGELFFGEGSRLTVL.

This clonotype was counted a few times. This rearrangement joins TRBV7-9 to TRBJ2-3, with D maybe TRBD2 (5 bases). The CDR3 has 15 residues. Trimming cost V 5 bases and J 3 bases, with 15 bases left between them. The V gene's germline CDR1 is SEHNR and CDR2 FQNEAQ (reference sequence). CDR3 amino acids: CASSPRVGSTDTQYF. CDR3 nucleotide sequence: TGTGCCAGCAGCCCGAGGGTGGGATCGACAGATACGCAGTATTTT.

This clonotype has only a few counts. The chain recombines TRBV6-2 or TRBV6-3 with TRBJ1-6; possibly TRBD1 for D (6 bases). Germline V gene sequence: CDR1 MNHEY, CDR2 SVGEGT. Trimming left V 6 bases short and J 9 bases short, with 9 bases between. This CDR3 comprises 12 residues. CDR3 coding DNA: TGTGCCAGCAGCAAAGGGGGTTCACCCCTCCACTTT. Amino acids: CASSKGGSPLHF.

This clonotype appeared a few times. The chain employs TRBV25-1 and TRBJ2-5, with D perhaps given as TRBD1 or TRBD2 (5 bases each). The germline V gene has CDR1 MGHDK and CDR2 SYGVNS. The CDR3 length is 15 residues. The V end was cut by 4 bases, the J end by 5 bases, with 17 bases between. The CDR3 is CASSGAGTPGETQYF. CDR3 bases: TGTGCCAGCAGTGGGGCCGGGACCCCCGGGGAGACCCAGTACTTC.

The rearrangement joins TRBV2 to TRBJ2-5; a weak D match, TRBD2 (5 bases). The CDR3 is 14 amino acids. In germline, CDR1 is SNHLY, CDR2 FYNNEI. V was cut by 3 bases and J by 2 bases, with 10 bases left in between. In DNA form, the CDR3 reads TGTGCCAGCAGTGAGAGTAGGGAGCAAGAGACCCAGTACTTC. It codes for CASSESREQETQYF.

The chain recombines TRBV20-1 with TRBJ2-3, with 12 bases that match TRBD2. This CDR3 contains 15 residues. The germline gives CDR1 DFQATT, CDR2 SNEGSKA (reference sequence). Trimming at V came to 6 bases and at J to 8 bases, leaving 12 bases not matched to a gene. The CDR3 loop is CSATGLAGTSGTQYF. The CDR3 DNA follows: TGCAGTGCCACCGGACTAGCGGGGACCAGTGGTACGCAGTATTTT.

A few counts support this clonotype. The rearrangement uses TRBV5-1 and TRBJ2-6, with D maybe TRBD2 (5 bases). CDR3 length: 17 residues. The ends were cut back, 3 bases at V and 1 base at J, with 14 bases in the middle. Germline CDR1 and CDR2: SGHRS and YFSETQ. In DNA form, the CDR3 reads TGCGCCAGCAGCTCCGGGGTAGCGCAATCTGGGGCCAACGTCCTGACTTTC. Translation gives CASSSGVAQSGANVLTF.

The chain recombines TRBV11-1 with TRBJ1-6; no firm D call. The germline V gene encodes CDR1 SGHAT and CDR2 FQDESV (reference sequence). Trimming shortened V by 4 bases and J by 7 bases, and 14 bases separated the two germline ends. The CDR3 sequence is 15 residues long. As DNA, the CDR3 is TGTGCCAGCAGCTCAACGCCGGTCCTGAATTCACCCCTCCACTTT. Amino acid sequence: CASSSTPVLNSPLHF.

The CDR3 DNA sequence: TGCGCCAGCAGCACATACTCAGGGGCAAGCTCACCCCTCCACTTT. The encoded protein is CASSTYSGASSPLHF. The gene calls are TRBV5-1 and TRBJ1-6, with TRBD1 as a possible D gene (6 bases). V lost 4 bases, J lost 10 bases, and 18 bases lay in between. The CDR3 consists of 15 residues. Germline CDR1 SGHRS, CDR2 YFSETQ.

With respect to this clonotype: One end of the junction does not line up with germline, which may come from a read error. The rearrangement uses TRBV6-1 and TRBJ2-7; D is perhaps TRBD1 (6 bases). The CDR3 runs 13 residues. Per the germline V gene, CDR1 is MNHNS and CDR2 is SASEGT. In DNA form, the CDR3 reads TGTGCCAGCAGTGAAGACAGGGAGTACGAGAAGTACTTC. It yields the protein CASSEDREYEKYF.

This chain links TRBV2 with TRBJ2-5; TRBD2 agrees at 7 bases. Germline CDR1 reads SNHLY; CDR2 reads FYNNEI. This CDR3 is 16 amino acids long. The V gene end was trimmed by 5 bases and the J gene end by 3 bases; junction bases not matched to a gene: 12. The CDR3 nucleotides are TGTGCCAGCAGTCGGGCTGAGCGGGATAGGAAAGAGACCCAGTACTTC. Protein: CASSRAERDRKETQYF.

This clonotype has at least ten counts. V is TRBV29-1 and J is TRBJ2-4, with 10 bases that match TRBD1. The germline CDR1 and CDR2 sequences are SQVTM and ANQGSEA. Trimming took 3 bases from V and 6 from J; bases not matched to a gene: 2. The CDR3 runs to 13 residues. In DNA, the CDR3 is TGCAGCGTTGAGGACAGGGGGAGAAACATTCAGTACTTC. The encoded protein is CSVEDRGRNIQYF.

The rearrangement joins TRBV19 to TRBJ2-1; no clear D gene. Germline V gene lookup returns CDR1 LNHDA and CDR2 SQIVND (reference sequence). Deletions cut 3 bases from V and 4 bases from J, with 7 bases between. The CDR3 is 13 residues long. The CDR3 is CASSIPGYNEQFF. The CDR3 DNA is TGTGCCAGTAGTATCCCCGGATACAATGAGCAGTTCTTC.

This rearrangement joins TRBV27 to TRBJ2-5; D gene uncertain. This CDR3 comprises 13 residues. Germline V gene sequence: CDR1 MNHEY, CDR2 SMNVEV (reference sequence). V lost 3 bases, J lost 7 bases, and 12 bases lay in between. This CDR3 reads CASSFTREWTQYF. In nucleotides, the CDR3 is TGTGCCAGCAGTTTTACCCGTGAGTGGACCCAGTACTTC.

The chain is built from TRBV28 and TRBJ2-7; 7 bases line up with TRBD1. Germline assignment: CDR1 MDHEN and CDR2 SYDVKM. This CDR3 is built from 16 residues. V trimming: 5 bases; J trimming: 4 bases; junction bases outside the gene matches: 14. The CDR3 loop is CASSRFDRASLYEQYF. CDR3 in DNA: TGTGCCAGCAGTCGGTTTGACAGGGCCTCTCTTTACGAGCAGTACTTC.

This clonotype was picked up many times. CDR3 residues: CASSYLTTQGGTEAFF. The CDR3 DNA reads TGTGCCAGCAGTTACCTTACCACGCAGGGTGGAACTGAAGCTTTCTTT. The chain recombines TRBV6-5 with TRBJ1-1; D perhaps matches TRBD1 (5 bases). V gave up 2 bases and J gave up 5 bases, with 18 bases separating them. The germline V gene encodes CDR1 MNHEY and CDR2 SVGAGI. This CDR3 comprises 16 residues.

The chain joins TRBV29-1 to TRBJ2-5; 8 positions match TRBD1. The CDR3 length is 12 residues. Germline V gene sequence: CDR1 SQVTM, CDR2 ANQGSEA. Trimming at V came to 6 bases and at J to 4 bases, leaving 4 bases not matched to a gene. CDR3 coding DNA: TGCAGCGTGTGGACAGGGCGAGAGACCCAGTACTTC. Protein: CSVWTGRETQYF.

The CDR3 protein is CASSLVRGQGIATNEQYF. CDR3 coding DNA: TGTGCCAGCAGCTTAGTGAGGGGGCAGGGCATCGCTACGAACGAGCAGTACTTC. This sequence joins TRBV11-1 and TRBJ2-7, with TRBD1 identical over 7 bases. CDR3 size: 18 residues. Germline lookup yields CDR1 SGHAT and CDR2 FQDESV (reference sequence). The trim removed 1 base at V and 5 bases at J, leaving 17 bases unmatched.

The genes are TRBV7-9 and TRBJ2-2; no firm D call. The CDR3 is 16 amino acids. The germline gives CDR1 SEHNR, CDR2 FQNEAQ (reference sequence). The ends were cut back, 5 bases at V and 3 bases at J, with 16 bases in the middle. The CDR3 DNA is TGTGCCAGCAGCGGATACCGGACCGAAGACACCGGGGAGCTGTTTTTT. Amino acid sequence: CASSGYRTEDTGELFF. The complete variable domain, with remaining parts taken from reference TRBV7-9 and TRBJ2-2, reads DTGVSQNPRHKITKRGQNVTFRCDPISEHNRLYWYRQTLGQGPEFLTYFQNEAQLEKSRLLSDRFSAERPKGSFSTLEIQRTEQGDSAMYLCASSGYRTEDTGELFFGEGSRLTVL.

This rearrangement joins TRBV28 to TRBJ2-1; perhaps TRBD2 as D (6 bases). The J call may be wrong; the DNA end is better matched by TRBJ2-5. CDR3 length equals 12 residues. Germline CDR1 MDHEN, CDR2 SYDVKM. The CDR3 DNA sequence: TGTGCCAGCAGTTTATTACGGGGACTCCAGTACTTC. Residues: CASSLLRGLQYF.

The chain combines TRBV29-1 with TRBJ1-2; tentatively, D is TRBD1 (6 bases). V shed 0 bases and J shed 8 bases, with 10 bases lying between them. Germline CDR1 SQVTM, CDR2 ANQGSEA. The CDR3 contains 12 residues. CDR3: CSVEETGRGYTF. The CDR3, as DNA: TGCAGCGTTGAAGAAACAGGGAGGGGCTACACCTTC.